Sequencing of this TCR beta chain was carried out in a study of post-analysis software for immune sequencing data. This clonotype occurred a few times. Its antigen is undetermined. Regarding the study as a whole: Under the F measure, samples that were prepared in one batch clustered strongly together. Normalized Chao1 diversity was significantly lower in multiple sclerosis patients than in controls. Controls showed lower frequencies than patients for several TRBV segments, and TRBV5-6, TRBV5-1 and TRBV20-1 were among these.

CDR3 size: 18 residues. The germline gives CDR1 MGHRA, CDR2 YSYEKL. V was clipped by 0 bases and J by 8 bases, with 23 bases between them. Sequencing libraries made from TCR beta cDNA carried unique molecular identifiers. Roughly 500,000 cDNA molecules were obtained per 1 to 10 million input T cells. TCRdb re-derived calls from the PCR reads in MiXCR, one entry per CDR3 protein. This sample carries approximately 460,000 distinct CDR3 sequences, roughly 45% of them seen once, and the ten largest clones take over 10%. The clonotype originates from a girl between 10 and 17 years old with multiple sclerosis. The rearrangement uses TRBV4-1 and TRBJ2-4; D is perhaps TRBD1 or TRBD2 (7 bases each). The sample was blood. This chain's CDR3 is CASSQEPGVQGRGDIQYF. The DNA of the CDR3 is TGCGCCAGCAGCCAAGAGCCCGGAGTACAGGGGAGGGGAGACATTCAGTACTTC.